The clone carrying this TCR beta chain has only a few counts. These data belong to a study of T-cell reconstitution after alpha-beta-depleted transplantation in children. CDR3 length equals 15 residues. The V gene end was trimmed by 8 bases and the J gene end by 3 bases; junction bases not matched to a gene: 11. Germline lookup yields CDR1 SQVTM and CDR2 ANQGSEA. Unique molecular identifiers were incorporated into the prepared TCRbeta library. TCRdb ran MiXCR on the PCR reads and lists one entry per CDR3 protein. The repertoire holds approximately 340,000 distinct CDR3 sequences, with approximately 10% as singletons.

Specimen: PBMCs from the stem cell graft donor, collected from the stem cell graft. The chain couples TRBV29-1 to TRBJ2-3; 10 bases align to TRBD2. This clonotype originated in a human donor who donated a stem cell graft to a child with acute lymphoblastic leukemia. CDR3: CSHDGAAGGTDTQYF. CDR3 coding DNA: TGCAGCCACGATGGGGCAGCGGGAGGGACAGATACGCAGTATTTT.